This TCR beta chain emerged from a study of cytomegalovirus exposure and HLA in healthy donors. Overall study results and limits: In most subjects, TCR beta sequences reportedly gave accurate predictions of HLA-A and HLA-B alleles.

The V and J ends lost 0 bases and 2 bases respectively, with 11 bases between them. This CDR3 is 16 amino acids long. The germline gives CDR1 LGHNA, CDR2 YNFKEQ. Notes on this clone: Its antigen is as yet unknown.

The PCR had 60 Vbeta and 13 Jbeta primers. Data came from immunoSEQ multiplex PCR; TCRdb stores just in-frame clones and leaves some out. The sample contains 100,000 to 150,000 clones, 77% of which appear only once. This chain connects TRBV4-2 to TRBJ1-3; no reliable D call. Sample: PBMCs. This sequence originates from a male donor in good health and CMV-seropositive. The CDR3 DNA follows: TGTGCCAGCAGCCAAGATACCACGAGAACTGGAAACACCATATATTTT. This translates into CASSQDTTRTGNTIYF.